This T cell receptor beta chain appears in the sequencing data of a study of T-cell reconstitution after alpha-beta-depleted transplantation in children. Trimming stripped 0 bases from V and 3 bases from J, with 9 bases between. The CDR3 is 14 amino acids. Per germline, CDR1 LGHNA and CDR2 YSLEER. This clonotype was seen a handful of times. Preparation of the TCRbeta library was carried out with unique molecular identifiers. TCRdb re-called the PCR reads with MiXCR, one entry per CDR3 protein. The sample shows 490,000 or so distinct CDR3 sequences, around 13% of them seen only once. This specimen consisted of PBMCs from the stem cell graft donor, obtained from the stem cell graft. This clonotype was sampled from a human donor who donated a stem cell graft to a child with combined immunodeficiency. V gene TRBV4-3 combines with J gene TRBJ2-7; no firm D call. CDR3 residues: CASSQDWRNYEQYF. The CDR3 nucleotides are TGCGCCAGCAGCCAAGATTGGCGGAACTACGAGCAGTACTTC.